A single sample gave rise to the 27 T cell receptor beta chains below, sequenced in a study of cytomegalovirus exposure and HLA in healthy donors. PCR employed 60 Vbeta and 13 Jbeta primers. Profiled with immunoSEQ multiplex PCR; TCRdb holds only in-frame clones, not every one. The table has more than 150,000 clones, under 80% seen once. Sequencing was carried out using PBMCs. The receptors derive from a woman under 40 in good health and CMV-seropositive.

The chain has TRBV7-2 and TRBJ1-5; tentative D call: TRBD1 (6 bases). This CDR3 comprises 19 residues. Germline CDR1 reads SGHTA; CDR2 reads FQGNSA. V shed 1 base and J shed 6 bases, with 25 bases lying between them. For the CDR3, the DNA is TGTGCCAGCAGCTTAGGCAGACAGGAAGCCGAGGTAGCGGGTCAGCCCCAGCATTTT. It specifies CASSLGRQEAEVAGQPQHF.

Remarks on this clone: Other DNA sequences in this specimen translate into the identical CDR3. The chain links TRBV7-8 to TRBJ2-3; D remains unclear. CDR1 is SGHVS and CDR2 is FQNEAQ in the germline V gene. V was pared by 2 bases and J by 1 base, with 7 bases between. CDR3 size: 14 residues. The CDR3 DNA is TGTGCCAGCAGCTTACGACGGGGCACAGATACGCAGTATTTT. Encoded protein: CASSLRRGTDTQYF.

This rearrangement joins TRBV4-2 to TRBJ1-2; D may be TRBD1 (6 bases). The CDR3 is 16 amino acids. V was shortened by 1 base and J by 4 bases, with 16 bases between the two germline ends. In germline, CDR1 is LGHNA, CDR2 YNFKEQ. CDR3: CASSQGGPGEGYGYTF. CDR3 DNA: TGTGCCAGCAGCCAAGGAGGGCCAGGGGAGGGCTATGGCTACACCTTC.

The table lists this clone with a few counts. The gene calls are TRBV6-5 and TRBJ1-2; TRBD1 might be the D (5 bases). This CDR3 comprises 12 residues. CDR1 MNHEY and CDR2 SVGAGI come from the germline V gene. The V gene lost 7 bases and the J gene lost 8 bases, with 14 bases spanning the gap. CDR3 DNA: TGTGCCAGCACACGGCAGGGAATGGGCTACACCTTC. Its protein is CASTRQGMGYTF.

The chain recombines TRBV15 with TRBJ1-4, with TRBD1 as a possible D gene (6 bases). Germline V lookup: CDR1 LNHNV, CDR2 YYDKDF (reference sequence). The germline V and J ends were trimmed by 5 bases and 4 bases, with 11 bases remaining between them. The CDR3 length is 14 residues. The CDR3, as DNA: TGTGCCACCAGCCTCCGGACAGTTAATGAAAAACTGTTTTTT. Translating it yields CATSLRTVNEKLFF.

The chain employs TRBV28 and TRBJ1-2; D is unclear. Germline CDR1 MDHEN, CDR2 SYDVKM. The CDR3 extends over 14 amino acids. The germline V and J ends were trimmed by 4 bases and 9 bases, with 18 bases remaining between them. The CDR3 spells CASSYFPRDKSYTF. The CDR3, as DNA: TGTGCCAGCAGTTATTTCCCTCGAGACAAGAGCTACACCTTC.

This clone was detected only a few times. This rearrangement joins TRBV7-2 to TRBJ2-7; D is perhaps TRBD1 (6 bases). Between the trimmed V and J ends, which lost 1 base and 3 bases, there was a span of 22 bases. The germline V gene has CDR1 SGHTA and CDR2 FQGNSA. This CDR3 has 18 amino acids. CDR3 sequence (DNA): TGTGCCAGCAGCTTAGAGAGGCCGGGACAACCCGAAAACTACGAGCAGTACTTC. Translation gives CASSLERPGQPENYEQYF. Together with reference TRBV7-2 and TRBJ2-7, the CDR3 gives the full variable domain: GAGVSQSPSNKVTEKGKDVELRCDPISGHTALYWYRQSLGQGLEFLIYFQGNSAPDKSGLPSDRFSAERTGGSVSTLTIQRTQQEDSAVYLCASSLERPGQPENYEQYFGPGTRLTVT.

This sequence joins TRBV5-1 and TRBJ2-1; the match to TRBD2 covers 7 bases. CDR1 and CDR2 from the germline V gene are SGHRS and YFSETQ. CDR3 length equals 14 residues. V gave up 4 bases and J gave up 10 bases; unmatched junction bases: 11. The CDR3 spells CASSVRGEAEEQFF. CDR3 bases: TGCGCCAGCAGCGTCCGGGGGGAGGCGGAAGAGCAGTTCTTC. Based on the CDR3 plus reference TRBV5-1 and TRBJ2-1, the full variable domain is KAGVTQTPRYLIKTRGQQVTLSCSPISGHRSVSWYQQTPGQGLQFLFEYFSETQRNKGNFPGRFSGRQFSNSRSEMNVSTLELGDSALYLCASSVRGEAEEQFFGPGTRLTVL.

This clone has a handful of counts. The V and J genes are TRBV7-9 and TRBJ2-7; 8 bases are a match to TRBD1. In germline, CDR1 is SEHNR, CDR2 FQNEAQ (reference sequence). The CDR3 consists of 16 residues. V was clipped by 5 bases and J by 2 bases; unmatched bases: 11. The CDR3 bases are TGTGCCAGCAGCCCCCCGGCCGGGACAGGAACCTACGAGCAGTACTTC. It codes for CASSPPAGTGTYEQYF.

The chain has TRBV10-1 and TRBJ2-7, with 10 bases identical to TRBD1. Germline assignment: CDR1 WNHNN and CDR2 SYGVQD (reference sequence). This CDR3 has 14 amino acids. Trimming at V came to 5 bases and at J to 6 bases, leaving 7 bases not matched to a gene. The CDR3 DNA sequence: TGCGCCAGCAGTCGGGACAGGGGACTAGGCGAGCAGTACTTC. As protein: CASSRDRGLGEQYF.

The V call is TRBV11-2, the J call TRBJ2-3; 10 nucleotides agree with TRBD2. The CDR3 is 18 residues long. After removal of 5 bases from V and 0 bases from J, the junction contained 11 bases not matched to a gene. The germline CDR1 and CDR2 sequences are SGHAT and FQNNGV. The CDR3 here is CASSPPWGLATSTDTQYF. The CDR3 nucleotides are TGTGCCAGCAGCCCCCCCTGGGGACTAGCGACTAGCACAGATACGCAGTATTTT.

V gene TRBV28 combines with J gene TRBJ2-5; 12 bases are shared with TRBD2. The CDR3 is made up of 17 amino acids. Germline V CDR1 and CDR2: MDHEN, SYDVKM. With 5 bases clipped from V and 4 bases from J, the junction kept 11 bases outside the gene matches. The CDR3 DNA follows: TGTGCCAGCAGTCCCCGTAGGGCTAGCGGGGGGGCAGAGACCCAGTACTTC. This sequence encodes CASSPRRASGGAETQYF.

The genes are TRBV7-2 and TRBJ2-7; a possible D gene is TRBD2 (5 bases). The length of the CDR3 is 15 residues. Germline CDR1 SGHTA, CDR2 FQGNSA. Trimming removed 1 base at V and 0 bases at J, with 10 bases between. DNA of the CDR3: TGTGCCAGCAGCTTAGAGGACTGGAGCTCCTACGAGCAGTACTTC. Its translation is CASSLEDWSSYEQYF.

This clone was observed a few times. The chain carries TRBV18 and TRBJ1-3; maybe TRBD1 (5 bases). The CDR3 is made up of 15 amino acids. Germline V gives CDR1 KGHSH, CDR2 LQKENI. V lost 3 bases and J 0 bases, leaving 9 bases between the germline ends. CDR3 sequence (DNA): TGTGCCAGCTCACCCACAGGCTACTCTGGAAACACCATATATTTT. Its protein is CASSPTGYSGNTIYF.

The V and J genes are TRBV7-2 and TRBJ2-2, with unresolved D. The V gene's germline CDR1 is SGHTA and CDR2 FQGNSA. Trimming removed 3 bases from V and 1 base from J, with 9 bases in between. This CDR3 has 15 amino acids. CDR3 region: CASSFLSKNTGELFF. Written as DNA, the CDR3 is TGTGCCAGCAGCTTTTTAAGCAAGAACACCGGGGAGCTGTTTTTT.

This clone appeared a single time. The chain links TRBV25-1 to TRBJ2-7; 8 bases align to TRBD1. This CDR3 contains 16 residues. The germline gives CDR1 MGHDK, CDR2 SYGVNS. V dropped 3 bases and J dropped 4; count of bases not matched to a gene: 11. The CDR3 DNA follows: TGTGCCAGCAGTGATGTCCCCGGGACAGGAAGATACGAGCAGTACTTC. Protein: CASSDVPGTGRYEQYF.

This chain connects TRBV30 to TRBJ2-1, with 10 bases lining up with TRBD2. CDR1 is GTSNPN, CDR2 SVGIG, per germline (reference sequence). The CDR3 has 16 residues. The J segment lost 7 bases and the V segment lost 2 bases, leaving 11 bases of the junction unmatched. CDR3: CAWSRPSGGARNEQFF. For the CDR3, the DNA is TGTGCCTGGAGTAGGCCCAGCGGGGGGGCCCGAAATGAGCAGTTCTTC.

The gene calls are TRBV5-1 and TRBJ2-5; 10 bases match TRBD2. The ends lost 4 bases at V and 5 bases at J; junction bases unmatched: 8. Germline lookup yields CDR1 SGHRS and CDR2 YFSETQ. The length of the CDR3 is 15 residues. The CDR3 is CASSLGTSAGETQYF. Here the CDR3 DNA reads TGCGCCAGCAGCCTGGGGACTAGCGCCGGGGAGACCCAGTACTTC.

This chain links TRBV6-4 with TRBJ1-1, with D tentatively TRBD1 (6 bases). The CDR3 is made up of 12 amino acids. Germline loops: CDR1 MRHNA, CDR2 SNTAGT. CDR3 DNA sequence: TGTCACGGGGGGCAGGGGAACACTGAAGCTTTCTTT. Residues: CHGGQGNTEAFF.

The CDR3 region is CASSQGRGGAGQETQYF. The DNA of the CDR3 is TGCGCCAGCAGCCAAGGGCGGGGGGGCGCAGGTCAAGAGACCCAGTACTTC. The V gene is TRBV4-1, the J gene TRBJ2-5; 9 bases line up with TRBD2. Unmatched junction bases numbered 8, after V lost 1 base and J lost 2 bases. This CDR3 is built from 17 residues. Germline CDR1 and CDR2: MGHRA and YSYEKL.

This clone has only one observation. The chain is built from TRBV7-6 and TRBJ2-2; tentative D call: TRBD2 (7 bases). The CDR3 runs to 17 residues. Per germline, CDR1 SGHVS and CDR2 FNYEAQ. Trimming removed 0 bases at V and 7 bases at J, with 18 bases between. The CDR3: CASSLAAEGGLDGELFF. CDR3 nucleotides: TGTGCCAGCAGCTTAGCGGCGGAGGGGGGGCTTGACGGGGAGCTGTTTTTT.

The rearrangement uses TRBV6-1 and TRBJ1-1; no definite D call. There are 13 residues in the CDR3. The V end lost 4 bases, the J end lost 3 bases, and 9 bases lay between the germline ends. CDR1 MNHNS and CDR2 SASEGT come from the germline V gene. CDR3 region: CASSVKSDTEAFF. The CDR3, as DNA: TGTGCCAGCAGTGTTAAATCGGACACTGAAGCTTTCTTT.

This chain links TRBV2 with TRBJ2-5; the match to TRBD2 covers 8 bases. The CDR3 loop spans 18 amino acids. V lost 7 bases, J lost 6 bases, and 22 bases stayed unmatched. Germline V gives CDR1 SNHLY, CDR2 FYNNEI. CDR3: CASTMRRGGRTEVKTQYF. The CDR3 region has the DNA TGTGCCAGCACTATGCGTCGGGGGGGCCGAACCGAAGTAAAGACCCAGTACTTC.

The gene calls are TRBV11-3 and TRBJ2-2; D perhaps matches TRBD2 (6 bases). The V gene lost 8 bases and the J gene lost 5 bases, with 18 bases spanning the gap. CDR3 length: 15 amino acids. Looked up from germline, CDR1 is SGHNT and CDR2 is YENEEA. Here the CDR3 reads CASHPRGRKTGELFF. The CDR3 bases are TGTGCCAGCCACCCCCGGGGGAGAAAAACCGGGGAGCTGTTTTTT.

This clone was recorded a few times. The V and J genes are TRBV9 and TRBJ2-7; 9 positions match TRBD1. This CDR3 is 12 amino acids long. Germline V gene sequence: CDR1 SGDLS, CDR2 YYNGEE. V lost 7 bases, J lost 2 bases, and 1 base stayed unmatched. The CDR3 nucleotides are TGTGCCAGCGGACAGGGGACCTACGAGCAGTACTTC. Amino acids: CASGQGTYEQYF.

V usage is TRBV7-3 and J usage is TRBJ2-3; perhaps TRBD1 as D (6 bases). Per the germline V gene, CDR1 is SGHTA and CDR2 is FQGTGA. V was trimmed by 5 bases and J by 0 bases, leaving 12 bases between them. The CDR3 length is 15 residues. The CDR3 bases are TGTGCCAGCAGCCCCCAGGGGCTGAGCACAGATACGCAGTATTTT. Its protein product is CASSPQGLSTDTQYF.

CDR3 sequence reads: CASSLPGGTEAFF. CDR3 in DNA: TGTGCCAGCTCACTACCGGGGGGCACTGAAGCTTTCTTT. J is TRBJ1-1 and V is TRBV18, with D perhaps matching TRBD1 (5 bases). The CDR3 extends over 13 amino acids. Trimming took off 4 bases at V and 4 bases at J, with 10 bases between the two ends. The germline V gene encodes CDR1 KGHSH and CDR2 LQKENI.